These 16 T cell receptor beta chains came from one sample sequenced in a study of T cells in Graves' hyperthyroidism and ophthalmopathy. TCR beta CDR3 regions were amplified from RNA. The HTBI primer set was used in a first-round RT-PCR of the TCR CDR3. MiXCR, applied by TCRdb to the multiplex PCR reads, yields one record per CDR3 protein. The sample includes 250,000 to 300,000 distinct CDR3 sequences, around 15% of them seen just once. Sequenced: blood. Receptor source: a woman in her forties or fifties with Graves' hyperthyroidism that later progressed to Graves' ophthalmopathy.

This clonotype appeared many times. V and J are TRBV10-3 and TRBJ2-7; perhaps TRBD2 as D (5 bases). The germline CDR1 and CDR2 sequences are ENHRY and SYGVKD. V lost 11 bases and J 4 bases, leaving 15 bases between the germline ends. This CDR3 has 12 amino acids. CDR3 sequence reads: CAPVARGYEQYF. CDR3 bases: TGTGCCCCGGTGGCTAGAGGGTACGAGCAGTACTTC.

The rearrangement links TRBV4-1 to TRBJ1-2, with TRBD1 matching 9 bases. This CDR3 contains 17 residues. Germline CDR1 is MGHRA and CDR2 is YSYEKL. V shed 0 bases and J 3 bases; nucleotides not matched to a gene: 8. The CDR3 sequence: CASSQEHHRGPDYGYTF. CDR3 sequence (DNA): TGCGCCAGCAGCCAAGAACATCACAGGGGGCCTGACTATGGCTACACCTTC.

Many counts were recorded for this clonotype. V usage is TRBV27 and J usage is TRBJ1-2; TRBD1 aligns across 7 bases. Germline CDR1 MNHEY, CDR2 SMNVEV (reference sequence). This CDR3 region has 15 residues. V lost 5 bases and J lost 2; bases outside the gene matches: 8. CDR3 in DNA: TGTGCCAGCAGTACCCTGGACAGGCCAAACTATGGCTACACCTTC. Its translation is CASSTLDRPNYGYTF.

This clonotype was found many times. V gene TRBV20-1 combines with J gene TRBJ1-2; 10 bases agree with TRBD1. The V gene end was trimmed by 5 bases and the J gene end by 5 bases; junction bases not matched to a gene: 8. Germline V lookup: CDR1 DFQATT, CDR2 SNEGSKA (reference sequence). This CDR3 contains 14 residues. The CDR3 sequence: CSAPRTGGPYGYTF. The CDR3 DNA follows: TGCAGTGCTCCTCGGACAGGGGGGCCTTATGGCTACACCTTC.

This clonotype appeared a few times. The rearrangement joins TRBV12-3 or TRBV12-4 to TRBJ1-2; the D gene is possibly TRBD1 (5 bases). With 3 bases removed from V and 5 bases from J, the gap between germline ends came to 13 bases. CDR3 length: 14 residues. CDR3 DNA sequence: TGTGCCAGCAGTTTTTCCTCGGGGACTTATGGCTACACCTTC. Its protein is CASSFSSGTYGYTF.

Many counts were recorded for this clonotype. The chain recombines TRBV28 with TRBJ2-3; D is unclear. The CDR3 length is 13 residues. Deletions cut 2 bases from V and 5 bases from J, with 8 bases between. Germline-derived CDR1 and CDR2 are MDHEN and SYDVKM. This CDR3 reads CASSLGGEDTQYF. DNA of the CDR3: TGTGCCAGCAGTTTAGGTGGGGAAGATACGCAGTATTTT.

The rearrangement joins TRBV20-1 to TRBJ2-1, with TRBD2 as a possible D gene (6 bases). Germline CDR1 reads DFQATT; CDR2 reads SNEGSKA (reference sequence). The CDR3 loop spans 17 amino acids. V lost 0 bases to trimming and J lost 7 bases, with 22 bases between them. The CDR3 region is CSAREIDRDWGWNEQFF. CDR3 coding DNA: TGCAGTGCTAGAGAAATTGACCGGGACTGGGGTTGGAATGAGCAGTTCTTC.

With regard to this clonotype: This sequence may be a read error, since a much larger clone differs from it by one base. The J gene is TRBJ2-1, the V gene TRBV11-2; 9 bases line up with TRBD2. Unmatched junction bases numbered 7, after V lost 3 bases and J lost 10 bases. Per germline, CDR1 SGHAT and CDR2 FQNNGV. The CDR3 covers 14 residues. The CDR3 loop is CASSFAGGFNEQFF. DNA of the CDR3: TGTGCCAGCAGCTTCGCGGGAGGGTTCAACGAGCAGTTCTTC.

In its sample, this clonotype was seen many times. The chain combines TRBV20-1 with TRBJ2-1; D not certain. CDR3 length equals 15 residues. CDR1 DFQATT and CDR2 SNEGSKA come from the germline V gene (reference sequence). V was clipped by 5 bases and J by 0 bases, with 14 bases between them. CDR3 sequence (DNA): TGCAGTGCTTACCCTCCGGATTTCTCCTACAATGAGCAGTTCTTC. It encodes CSAYPPDFSYNEQFF.

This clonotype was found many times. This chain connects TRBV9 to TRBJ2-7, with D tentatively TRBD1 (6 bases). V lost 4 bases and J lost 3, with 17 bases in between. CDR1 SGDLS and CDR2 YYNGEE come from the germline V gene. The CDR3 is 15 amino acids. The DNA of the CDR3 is TGTGCCAGCAGCAAAAGACAGGAGCCGTACTACGAGCAGTACTTC. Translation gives CASSKRQEPYYEQYF.

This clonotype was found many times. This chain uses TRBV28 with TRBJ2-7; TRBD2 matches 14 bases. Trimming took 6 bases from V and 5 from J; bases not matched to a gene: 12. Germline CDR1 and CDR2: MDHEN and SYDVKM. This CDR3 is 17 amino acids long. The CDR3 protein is CASRPHRLAGGPHEQYF. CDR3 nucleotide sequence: TGTGCCAGCAGACCCCATCGACTAGCGGGAGGGCCACACGAGCAGTACTTC.

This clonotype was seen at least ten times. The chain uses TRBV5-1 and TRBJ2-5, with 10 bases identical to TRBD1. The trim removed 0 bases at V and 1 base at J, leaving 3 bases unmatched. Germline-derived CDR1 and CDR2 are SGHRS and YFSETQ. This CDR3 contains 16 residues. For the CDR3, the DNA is TGCGCCAGCAGCTTGGCAAGGACAGGGGGCCAAGAGACCCAGTACTTC. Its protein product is CASSLARTGGQETQYF.

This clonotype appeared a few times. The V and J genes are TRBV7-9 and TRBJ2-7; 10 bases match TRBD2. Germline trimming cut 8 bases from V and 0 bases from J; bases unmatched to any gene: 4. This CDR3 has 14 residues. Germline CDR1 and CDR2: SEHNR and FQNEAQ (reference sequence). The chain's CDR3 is CASRTSGDSYEQYF. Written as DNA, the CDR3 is TGTGCCAGCCGGACTAGCGGTGACTCCTACGAGCAGTACTTC. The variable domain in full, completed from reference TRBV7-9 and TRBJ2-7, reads DTGVSQNPRHKITKRGQNVTFRCDPISEHNRLYWYRQTLGQGPEFLTYFQNEAQLEKSRLLSDRFSAERPKGSFSTLEIQRTEQGDSAMYLCASRTSGDSYEQYFGPGTRLTVT.

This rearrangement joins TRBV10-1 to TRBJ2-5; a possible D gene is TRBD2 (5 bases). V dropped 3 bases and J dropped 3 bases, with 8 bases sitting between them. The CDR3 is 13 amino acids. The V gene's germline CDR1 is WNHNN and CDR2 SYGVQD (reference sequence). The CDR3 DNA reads TGCGCCAGCAGTGATTCGGGGAAAGAGACCCAGTACTTC. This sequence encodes CASSDSGKETQYF.

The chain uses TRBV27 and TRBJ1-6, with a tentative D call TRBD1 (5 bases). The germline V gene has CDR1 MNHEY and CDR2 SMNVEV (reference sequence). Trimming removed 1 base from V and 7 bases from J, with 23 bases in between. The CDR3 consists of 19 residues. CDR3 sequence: CASSLYWDVGSGTNSPLHF. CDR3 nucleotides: TGTGCCAGCAGTTTATATTGGGACGTAGGTTCTGGTACAAATTCACCCCTCCACTTT.

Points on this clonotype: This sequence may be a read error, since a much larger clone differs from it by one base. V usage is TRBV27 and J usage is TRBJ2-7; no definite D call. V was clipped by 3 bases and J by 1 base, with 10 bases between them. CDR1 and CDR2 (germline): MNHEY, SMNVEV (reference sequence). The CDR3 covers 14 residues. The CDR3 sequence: CASSFHDESYEQYF. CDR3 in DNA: TGTGCCAGCAGTTTCCATGATGAATCCTACGAGCAGTACTTC.